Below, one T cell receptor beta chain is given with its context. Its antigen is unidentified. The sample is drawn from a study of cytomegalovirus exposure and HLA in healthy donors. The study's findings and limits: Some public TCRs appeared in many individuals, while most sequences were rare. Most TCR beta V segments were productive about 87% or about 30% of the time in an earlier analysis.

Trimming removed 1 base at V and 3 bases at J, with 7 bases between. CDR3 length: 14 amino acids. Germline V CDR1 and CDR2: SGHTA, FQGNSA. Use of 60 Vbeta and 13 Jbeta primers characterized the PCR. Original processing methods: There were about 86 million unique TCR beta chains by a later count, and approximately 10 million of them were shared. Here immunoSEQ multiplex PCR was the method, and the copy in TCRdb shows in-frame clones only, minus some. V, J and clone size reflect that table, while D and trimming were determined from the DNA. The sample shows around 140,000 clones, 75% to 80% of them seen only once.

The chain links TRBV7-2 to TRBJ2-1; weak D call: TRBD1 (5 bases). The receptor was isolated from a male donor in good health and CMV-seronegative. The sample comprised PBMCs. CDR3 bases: TGTGCCAGCAGCTTAGACAGGAACTACAATGAGCAGTTCTTC. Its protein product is CASSLDRNYNEQFF.